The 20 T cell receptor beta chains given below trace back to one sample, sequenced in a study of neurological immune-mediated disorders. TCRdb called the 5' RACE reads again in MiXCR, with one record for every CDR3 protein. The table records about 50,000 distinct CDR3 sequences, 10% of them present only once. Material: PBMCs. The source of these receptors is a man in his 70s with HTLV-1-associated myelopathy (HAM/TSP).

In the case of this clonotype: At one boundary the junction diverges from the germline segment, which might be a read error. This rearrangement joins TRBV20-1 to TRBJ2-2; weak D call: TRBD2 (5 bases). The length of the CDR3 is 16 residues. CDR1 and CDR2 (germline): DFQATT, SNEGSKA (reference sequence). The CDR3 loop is CSVRAASGANTGELFF. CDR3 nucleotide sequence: TGCAGTGTTAGAGCGGCGTCTGGCGCGAACACCGGGGAGCTGTTTTTT.

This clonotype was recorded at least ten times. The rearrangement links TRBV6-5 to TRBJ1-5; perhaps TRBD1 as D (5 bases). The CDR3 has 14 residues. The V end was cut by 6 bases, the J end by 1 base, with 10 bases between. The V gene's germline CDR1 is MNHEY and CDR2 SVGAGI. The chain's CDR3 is CASSRDLSNQPQHF. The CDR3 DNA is TGTGCCAGCAGCCGGGACCTCAGCAATCAGCCCCAGCATTTT.

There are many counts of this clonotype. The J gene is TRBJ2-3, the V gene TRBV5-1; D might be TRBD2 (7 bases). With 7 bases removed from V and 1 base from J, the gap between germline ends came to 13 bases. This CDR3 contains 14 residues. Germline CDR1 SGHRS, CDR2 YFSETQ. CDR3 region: CASVEGGGTDTQYF. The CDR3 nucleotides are TGCGCCAGCGTGGAAGGGGGGGGCACAGATACGCAGTATTTT. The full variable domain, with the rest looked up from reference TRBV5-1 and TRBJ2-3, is KAGVTQTPRYLIKTRGQQVTLSCSPISGHRSVSWYQQTPGQGLQFLFEYFSETQRNKGNFPGRFSGRQFSNSRSEMNVSTLELGDSALYLCASVEGGGTDTQYFGPGTRLTVL.

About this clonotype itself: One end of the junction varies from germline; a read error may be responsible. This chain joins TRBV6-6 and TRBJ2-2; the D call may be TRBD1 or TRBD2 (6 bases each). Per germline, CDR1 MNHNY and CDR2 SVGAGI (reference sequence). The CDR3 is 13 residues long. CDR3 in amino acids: CTSVTGDTGDLFF. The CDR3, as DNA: TGTACCAGCGTAACGGGGGACACCGGGGATCTGTTTTTT.

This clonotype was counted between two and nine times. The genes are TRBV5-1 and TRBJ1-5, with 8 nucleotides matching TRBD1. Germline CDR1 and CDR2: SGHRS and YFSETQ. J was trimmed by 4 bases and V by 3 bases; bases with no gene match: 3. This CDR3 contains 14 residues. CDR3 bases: TGCGCCAGCAGCTCAACAGGGGGGAATCAGCCCCAGCATTTT. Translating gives CASSSTGGNQPQHF.

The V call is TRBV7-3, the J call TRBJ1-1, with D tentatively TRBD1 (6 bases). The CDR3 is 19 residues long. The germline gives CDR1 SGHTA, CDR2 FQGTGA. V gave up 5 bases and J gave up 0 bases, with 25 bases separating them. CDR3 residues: CASSPGAVARNVVNTEAFF. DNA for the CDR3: TGTGCCAGCAGCCCAGGGGCGGTAGCTAGAAACGTCGTGAACACTGAAGCTTTCTTT.

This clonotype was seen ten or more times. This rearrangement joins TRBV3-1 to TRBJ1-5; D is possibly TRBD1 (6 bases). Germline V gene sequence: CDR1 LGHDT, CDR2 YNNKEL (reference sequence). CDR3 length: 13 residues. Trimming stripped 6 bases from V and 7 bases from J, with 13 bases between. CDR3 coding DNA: TGTGCCAGCAGTCAAAAACAGGGCCAGCCCCAGCATTTT. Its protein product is CASSQKQGQPQHF.

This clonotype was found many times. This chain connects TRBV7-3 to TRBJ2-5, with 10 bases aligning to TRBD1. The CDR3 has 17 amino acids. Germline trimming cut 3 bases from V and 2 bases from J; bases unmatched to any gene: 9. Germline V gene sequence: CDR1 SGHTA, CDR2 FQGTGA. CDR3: CASSLGQGRIGQETQYF. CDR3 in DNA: TGTGCCAGCAGCTTGGGACAGGGGAGGATTGGGCAAGAGACCCAGTACTTC.

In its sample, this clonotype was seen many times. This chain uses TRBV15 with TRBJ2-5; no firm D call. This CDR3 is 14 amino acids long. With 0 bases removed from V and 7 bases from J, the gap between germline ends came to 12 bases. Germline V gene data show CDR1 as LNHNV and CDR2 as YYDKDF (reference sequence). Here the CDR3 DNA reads TGTGCCACCAGCAGAGAACCAACCGTGGGGACCCAGTACTTC. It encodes CATSREPTVGTQYF.

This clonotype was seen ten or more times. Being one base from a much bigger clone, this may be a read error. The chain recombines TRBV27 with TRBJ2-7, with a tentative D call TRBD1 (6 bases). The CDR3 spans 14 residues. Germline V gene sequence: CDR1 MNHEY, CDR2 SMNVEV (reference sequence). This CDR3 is CVSSSPGHIDEQYF. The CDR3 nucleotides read TGTGTCAGCAGTTCCCCGGGACACATCGACGAGCAGTACTTC.

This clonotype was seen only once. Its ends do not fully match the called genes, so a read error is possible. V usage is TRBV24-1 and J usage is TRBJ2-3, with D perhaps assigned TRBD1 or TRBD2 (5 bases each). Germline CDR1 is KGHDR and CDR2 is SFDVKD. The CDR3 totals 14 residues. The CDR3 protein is CATSNLGVTDTQYF. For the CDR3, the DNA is TGTGCCACCAGTAATTTGGGGGTGACAGATACGCAGTATTTT.

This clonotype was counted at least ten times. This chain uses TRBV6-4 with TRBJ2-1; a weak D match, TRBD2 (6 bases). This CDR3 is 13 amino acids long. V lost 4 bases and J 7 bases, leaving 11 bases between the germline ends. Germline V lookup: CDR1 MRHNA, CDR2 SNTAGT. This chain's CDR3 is CASSGGGINEQFF. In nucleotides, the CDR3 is TGTGCCAGCAGTGGTGGAGGGATTAATGAGCAGTTCTTC.

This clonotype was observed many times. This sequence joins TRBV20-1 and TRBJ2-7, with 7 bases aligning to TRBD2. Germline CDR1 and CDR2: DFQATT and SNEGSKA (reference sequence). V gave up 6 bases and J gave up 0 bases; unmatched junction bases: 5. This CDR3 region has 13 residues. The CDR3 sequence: CSALRGSSYEQYF. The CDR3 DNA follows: TGCAGTGCCTTACGCGGGAGCTCCTACGAGCAGTACTTC.

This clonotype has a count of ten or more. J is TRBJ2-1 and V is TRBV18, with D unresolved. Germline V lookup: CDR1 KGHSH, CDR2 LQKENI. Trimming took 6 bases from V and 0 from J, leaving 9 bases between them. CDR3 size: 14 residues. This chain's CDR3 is CASSQISSYNEQFF. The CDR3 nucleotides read TGTGCCAGCTCGCAAATTAGCTCCTACAATGAGCAGTTCTTC.

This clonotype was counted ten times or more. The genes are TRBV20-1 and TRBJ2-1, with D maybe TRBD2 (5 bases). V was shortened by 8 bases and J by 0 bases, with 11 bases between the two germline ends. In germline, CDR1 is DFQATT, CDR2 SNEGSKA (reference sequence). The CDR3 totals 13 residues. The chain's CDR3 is CSYRTSSYNEQFF. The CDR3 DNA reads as TGCAGTTACCGTACTAGCTCCTACAATGAGCAGTTCTTC.

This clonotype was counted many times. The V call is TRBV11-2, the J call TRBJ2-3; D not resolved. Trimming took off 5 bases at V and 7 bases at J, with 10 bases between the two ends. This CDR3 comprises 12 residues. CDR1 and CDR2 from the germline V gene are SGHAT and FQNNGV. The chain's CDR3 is CASSPQFYTQYF. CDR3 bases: TGTGCCAGCAGCCCCCAATTTTATACGCAGTATTTT.

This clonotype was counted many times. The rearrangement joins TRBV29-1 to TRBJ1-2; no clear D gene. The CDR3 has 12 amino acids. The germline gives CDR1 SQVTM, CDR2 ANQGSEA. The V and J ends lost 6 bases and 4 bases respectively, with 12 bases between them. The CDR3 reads CSVADPPYGYTF. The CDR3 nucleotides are TGCAGCGTGGCGGACCCACCCTATGGCTACACCTTC.

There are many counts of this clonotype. This CDR3 is CASSFRGPDYEQYF. For the CDR3, the DNA is TGTGCCAGCAGCTTCCGCGGACCCGACTACGAGCAGTACTTC. The V call is TRBV7-9, the J call TRBJ2-7; D not resolved. V was clipped by 3 bases and J by 3 bases, with 12 bases between them. From germline, CDR1 is SEHNR and CDR2 FQNEAQ (reference sequence). The length of the CDR3 is 14 residues.

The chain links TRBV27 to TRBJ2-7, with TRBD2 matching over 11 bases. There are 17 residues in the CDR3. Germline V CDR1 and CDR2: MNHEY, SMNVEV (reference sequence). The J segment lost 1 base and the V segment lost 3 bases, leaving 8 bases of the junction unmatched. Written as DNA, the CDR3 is TGTGCCAGCAGTTTTTCGGAACTAGCGGGAGTGTCCTACGAGCAGTACTTC. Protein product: CASSFSELAGVSYEQYF.

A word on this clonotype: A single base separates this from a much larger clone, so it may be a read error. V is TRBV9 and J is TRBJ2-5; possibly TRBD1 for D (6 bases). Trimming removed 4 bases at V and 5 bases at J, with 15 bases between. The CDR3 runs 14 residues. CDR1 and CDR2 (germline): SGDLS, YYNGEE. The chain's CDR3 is CASSSSGQSETQYF. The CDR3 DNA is TGTGCCAGCAGCTCATCCGGACAGTCGGAGACCCAGTACTTC.